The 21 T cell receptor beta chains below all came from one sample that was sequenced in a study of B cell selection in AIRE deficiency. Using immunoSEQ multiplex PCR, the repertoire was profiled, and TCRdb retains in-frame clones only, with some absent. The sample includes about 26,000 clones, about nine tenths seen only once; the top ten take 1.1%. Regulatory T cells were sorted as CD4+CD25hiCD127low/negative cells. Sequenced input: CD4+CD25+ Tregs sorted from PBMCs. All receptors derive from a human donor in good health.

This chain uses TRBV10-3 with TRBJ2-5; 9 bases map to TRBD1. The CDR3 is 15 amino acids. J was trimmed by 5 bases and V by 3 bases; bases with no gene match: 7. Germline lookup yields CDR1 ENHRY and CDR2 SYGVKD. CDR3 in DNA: TGTGCCATCAGTGACGAGACAGGGGGGAGGGAGACCCAGTACTTC. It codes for CAISDETGGRETQYF.

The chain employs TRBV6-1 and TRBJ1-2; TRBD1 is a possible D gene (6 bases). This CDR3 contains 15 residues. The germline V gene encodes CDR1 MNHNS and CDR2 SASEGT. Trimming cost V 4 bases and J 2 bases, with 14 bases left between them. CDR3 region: CASSGRDILNYGYTF. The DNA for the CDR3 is TGTGCCAGCAGTGGCCGGGACATCCTCAACTATGGCTACACCTTC.

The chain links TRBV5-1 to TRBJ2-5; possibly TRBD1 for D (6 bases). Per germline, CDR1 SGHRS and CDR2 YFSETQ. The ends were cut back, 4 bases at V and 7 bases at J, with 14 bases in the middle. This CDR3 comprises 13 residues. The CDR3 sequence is CASSDNTGPTQYF. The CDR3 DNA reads TGCGCCAGCAGCGATAATACAGGGCCGACCCAGTACTTC.

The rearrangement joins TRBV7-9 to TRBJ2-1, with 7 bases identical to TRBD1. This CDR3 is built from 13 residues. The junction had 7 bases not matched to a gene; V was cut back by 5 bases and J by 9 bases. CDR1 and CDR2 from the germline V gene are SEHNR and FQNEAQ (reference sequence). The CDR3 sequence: CASSQTGYGEQFF. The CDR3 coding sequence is TGTGCCAGCAGCCAGACAGGGTACGGTGAGCAGTTCTTC.

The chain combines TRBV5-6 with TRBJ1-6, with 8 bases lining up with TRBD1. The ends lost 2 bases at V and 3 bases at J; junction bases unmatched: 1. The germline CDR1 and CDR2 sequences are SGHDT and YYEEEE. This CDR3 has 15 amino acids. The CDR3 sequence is CASSFGTGYNSPLHF. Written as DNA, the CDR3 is TGTGCCAGCAGCTTCGGGACAGGCTATAATTCACCCCTCCACTTT.

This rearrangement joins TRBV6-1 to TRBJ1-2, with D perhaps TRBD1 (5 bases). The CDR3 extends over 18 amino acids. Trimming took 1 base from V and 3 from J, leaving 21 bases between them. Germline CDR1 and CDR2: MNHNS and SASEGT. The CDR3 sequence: CASSEGGGPQAVHYGYTF. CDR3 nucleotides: TGTGCCAGCAGTGAAGGGGGGGGACCGCAGGCGGTTCACTATGGCTACACCTTC.

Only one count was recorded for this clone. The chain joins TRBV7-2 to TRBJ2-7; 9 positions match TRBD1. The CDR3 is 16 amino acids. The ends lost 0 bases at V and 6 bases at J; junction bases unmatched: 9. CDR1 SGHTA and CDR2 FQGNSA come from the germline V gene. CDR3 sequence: CASSLAGGRDRVEQYF. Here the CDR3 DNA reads TGTGCCAGCAGCTTAGCTGGGGGAAGGGACAGGGTCGAGCAGTACTTC.

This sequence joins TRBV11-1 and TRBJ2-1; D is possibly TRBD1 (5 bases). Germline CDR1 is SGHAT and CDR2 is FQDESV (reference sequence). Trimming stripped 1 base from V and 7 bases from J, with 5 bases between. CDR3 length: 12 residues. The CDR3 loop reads CASSLEGNEQFF. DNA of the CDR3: TGTGCCAGCAGCTTAGAGGGGAATGAGCAGTTCTTC.

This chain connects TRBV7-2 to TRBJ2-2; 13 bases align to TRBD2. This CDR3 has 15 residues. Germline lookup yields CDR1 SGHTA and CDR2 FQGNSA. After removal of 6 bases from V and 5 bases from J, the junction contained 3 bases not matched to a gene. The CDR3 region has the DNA TGTGCCAGCAGAAGACTAGCGGGGGGAACCGGGGAGCTGTTTTTT. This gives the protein CASRRLAGGTGELFF.

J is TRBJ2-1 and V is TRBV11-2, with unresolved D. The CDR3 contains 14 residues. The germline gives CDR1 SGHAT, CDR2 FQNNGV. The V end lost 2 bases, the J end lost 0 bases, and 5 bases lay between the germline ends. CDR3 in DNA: TGTGCCAGCAGCTTACTCCTCTCCTACAATGAGCAGTTCTTC. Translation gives CASSLLLSYNEQFF. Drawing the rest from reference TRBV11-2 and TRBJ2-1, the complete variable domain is EAGVAQSPRYKIIEKRQSVAFWCNPISGHATLYWYQQILGQGPKLLIQFQNNGVVDDSQLPKDRFSAERLKGVDSTLKIQPAKLEDSAVYLCASSLLLSYNEQFFGPGTRLTVL.

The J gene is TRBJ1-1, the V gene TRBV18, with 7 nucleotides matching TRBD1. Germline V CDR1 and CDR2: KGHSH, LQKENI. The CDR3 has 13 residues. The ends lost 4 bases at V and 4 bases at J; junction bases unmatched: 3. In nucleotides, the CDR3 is TGTGCCAGCTCACGGGGACAGCCCACTGAAGCTTTCTTT. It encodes CASSRGQPTEAFF.

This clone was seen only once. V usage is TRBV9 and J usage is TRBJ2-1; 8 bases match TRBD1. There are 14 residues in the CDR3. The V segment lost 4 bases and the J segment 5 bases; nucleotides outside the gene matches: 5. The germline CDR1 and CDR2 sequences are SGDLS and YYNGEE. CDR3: CASSFGQGNNEQFF. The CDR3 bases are TGTGCCAGCAGCTTCGGACAGGGAAACAATGAGCAGTTCTTC.

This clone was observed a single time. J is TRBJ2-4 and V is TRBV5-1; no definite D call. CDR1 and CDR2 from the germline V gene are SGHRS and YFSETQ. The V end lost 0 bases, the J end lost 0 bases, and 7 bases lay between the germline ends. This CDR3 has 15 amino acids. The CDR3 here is CASSLEATAKNIQYF. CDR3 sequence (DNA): TGCGCCAGCAGCTTGGAGGCAACAGCCAAAAACATTCAGTACTTC.

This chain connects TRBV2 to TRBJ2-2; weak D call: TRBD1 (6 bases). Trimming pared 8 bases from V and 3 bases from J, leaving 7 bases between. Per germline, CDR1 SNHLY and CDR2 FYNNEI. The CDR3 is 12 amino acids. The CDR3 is CASAGDTGELFF. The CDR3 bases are TGTGCCAGCGCAGGGGACACCGGGGAGCTGTTTTTT.

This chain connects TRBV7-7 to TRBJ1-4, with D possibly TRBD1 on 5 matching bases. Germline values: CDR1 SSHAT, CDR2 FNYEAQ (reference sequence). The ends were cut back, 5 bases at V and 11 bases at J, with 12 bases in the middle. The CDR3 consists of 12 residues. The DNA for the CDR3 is TGTGCCAGCAGCCCGGACACTGGGAAACTGTTTTTT. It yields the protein CASSPDTGKLFF.

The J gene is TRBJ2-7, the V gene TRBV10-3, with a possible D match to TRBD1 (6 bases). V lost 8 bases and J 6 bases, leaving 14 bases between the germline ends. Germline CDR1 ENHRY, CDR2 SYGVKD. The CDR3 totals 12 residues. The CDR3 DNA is TGTGCCATCCGAGGGCAGGGGATCGAGCAGTACTTC. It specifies CAIRGQGIEQYF.

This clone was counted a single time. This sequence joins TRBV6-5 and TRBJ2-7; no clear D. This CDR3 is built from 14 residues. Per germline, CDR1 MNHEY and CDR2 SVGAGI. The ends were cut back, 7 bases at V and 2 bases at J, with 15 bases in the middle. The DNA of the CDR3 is TGTGCCAGCACCAACTCGGAGAGACCCTACGAGCAGTACTTC. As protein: CASTNSERPYEQYF.

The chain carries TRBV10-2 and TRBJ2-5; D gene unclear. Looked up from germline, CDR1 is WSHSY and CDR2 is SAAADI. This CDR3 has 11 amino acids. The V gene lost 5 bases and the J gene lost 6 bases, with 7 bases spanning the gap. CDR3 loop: CASSSLQTQYF. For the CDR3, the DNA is TGCGCCAGCAGTTCTTTACAGACCCAGTACTTC.

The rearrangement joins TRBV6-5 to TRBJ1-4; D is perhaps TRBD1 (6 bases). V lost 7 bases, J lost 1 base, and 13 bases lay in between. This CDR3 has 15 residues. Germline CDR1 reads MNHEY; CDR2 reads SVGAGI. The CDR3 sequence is CASTPRGRTNEKLFF. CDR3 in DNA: TGTGCCAGCACCCCACGGGGGCGAACTAATGAAAAACTGTTTTTT.

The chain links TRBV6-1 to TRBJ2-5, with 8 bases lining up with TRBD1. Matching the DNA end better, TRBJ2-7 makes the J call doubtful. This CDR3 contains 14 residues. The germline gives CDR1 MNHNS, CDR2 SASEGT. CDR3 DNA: TGTGCCAGCAATAAGGACAGGGCTTTCTACGAGCAGTACTTC. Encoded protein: CASNKDRAFYEQYF.

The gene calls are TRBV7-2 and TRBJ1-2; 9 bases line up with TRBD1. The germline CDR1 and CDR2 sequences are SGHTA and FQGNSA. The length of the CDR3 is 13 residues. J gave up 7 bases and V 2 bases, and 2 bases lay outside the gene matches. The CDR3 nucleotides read TGTGCCAGCAGCTTAAGGGACAGGGCTGGCTACACCTTC. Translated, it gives CASSLRDRAGYTF. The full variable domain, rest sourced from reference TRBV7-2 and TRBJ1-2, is GAGVSQSPSNKVTEKGKDVELRCDPISGHTALYWYRQSLGQGLEFLIYFQGNSAPDKSGLPSDRFSAERTGGSVSTLTIQRTQQEDSAVYLCASSLRDRAGYTFGSGTRLTVV.